The entry that follows covers one TCR beta chain sequence. Its target is not known. V shed 1 base and J shed 6 bases, with 7 bases lying between them. This CDR3 is built from 13 residues. Germline CDR1 MGHRA, CDR2 YSYEKL. The data stem from a study of cytomegalovirus exposure and HLA in healthy donors. Study-wide findings and caveats: In a later analysis, compared with equally common non-associated chains, HLA-associated beta chains were more expanded. Available immune exposure information was restricted to CMV serostatus only. Using a false discovery rate of 0.05, a later analysis showed that 15,000 to 20,000 TCR beta sequences were associated with HLA alleles.

The study ran its PCR with 60 Vbeta and 13 Jbeta primers. This table comes from immunoSEQ multiplex PCR, and its TCRdb copy is limited to in-frame clones, with some not included. The sample lists about 190,000 clones, about 89% seen once, with 1.3% in the top ten. V and J are TRBV4-1 and TRBJ1-5; the D is unclear. The TCR sequence derives from a man aged 25 to 40 in good health and CMV-seronegative. The source material was PBMCs. The CDR3 DNA reads as TGCGCCAGCAGCCAAGGAGGGAGTCAGCCCCAGCATTTT. Protein product: CASSQGGSQPQHF.